The sequence of this TCR beta chain was determined in a study of post-analysis software for immune sequencing data. cDNA libraries of TCR beta carried unique molecular identifiers. TCRdb analysed the PCR reads with MiXCR anew, one entry per CDR3 protein. The table shows hundreds of thousands of distinct CDR3 sequences, with roughly 58% occurring only once. About this clonotype: Its antigen is as yet unknown.

Study-level points and caveats: Compared with controls, patients had more of about 5 TRBV segments, including TRBV5-6, TRBV5-1 and TRBV20-1.

Germline assignment: CDR1 SQVTM and CDR2 ANQGSEA. The V end was cut by 3 bases, the J end by 5 bases, with 7 bases between. This CDR3 is 11 amino acids long. Sequences were obtained from blood. The sequence was obtained from a girl under 18 with multiple sclerosis. The J gene is TRBJ2-5, the V gene TRBV29-1; D call uncertain. Here the CDR3 DNA reads TGCAGCGTTGATCAAGTGGAGACCCAGTACTTC. This gives the protein CSVDQVETQYF.